The 21 T cell receptor beta chains in this list originate from one sample, sequenced in a study of T cell responses to AZD1222 COVID-19 vaccine. Generated by immunoSEQ multiplex PCR, the TCRdb table keeps only in-frame clones and is missing some. The sample gives about 45,000 clones, approximately 88% of which show up once; 15% to 20% is in the top ten. The input for sequencing was peripheral blood, taken 28 days after the second AZD1222 dose. These receptors all stem from an adult who received the AZD1222 COVID-19 vaccine.

This clone was detected once. This chain joins TRBV28 and TRBJ1-1; D ambiguous. V lost 6 bases and J 3 bases, leaving 5 bases between the germline ends. The CDR3 length is 11 residues. The V gene's germline CDR1 is MDHEN and CDR2 SYDVKM. DNA for the CDR3: TGTGCCAGCAGGGTATACACTGAAGCTTTCTTT. It yields the protein CASRVYTEAFF.

J is TRBJ1-4 and V is TRBV15, with a possible D match to TRBD1 (6 bases). The length of the CDR3 is 13 residues. Germline assignment: CDR1 LNHNV and CDR2 YYDKDF (reference sequence). V dropped 5 bases and J dropped 7 bases, with 11 bases sitting between them. This CDR3 is CATSEGGSEKLFF. In nucleotides, the CDR3 is TGTGCCACCAGCGAGGGGGGAAGTGAAAAACTGTTTTTT. Combining the CDR3 with reference TRBV15 and TRBJ1-4 gives the whole variable domain DAMVIQNPRYQVTQFGKPVTLSCSQTLNHNVMYWYQQKSSQAPKLLFHYYDKDFNNEADTPDNFQSRRPNTSFCFLDIRSPGLGDTAMYLCATSEGGSEKLFFGSGTQLSVL.

V and J are TRBV6-1 and TRBJ1-2; no reliable D call. Germline CDR1 is MNHNS and CDR2 is SASEGT. Deletions cut 5 bases from V and 6 bases from J, with 19 bases between. The CDR3 has 15 amino acids. Written as DNA, the CDR3 is TGTGCCAGCAGTCCGTACTCACTCGAGGTCGATGGCTACACCTTC. Translation gives CASSPYSLEVDGYTF.

The chain employs TRBV11-3 and TRBJ1-1; D unclear. The V and J ends lost 8 bases and 3 bases respectively, with 13 bases between them. This CDR3 is 13 amino acids long. CDR1 and CDR2 from the germline V gene are SGHNT and YENEEA. Written as DNA, the CDR3 is TGTGCCAGCTCTCTTCTTCCGGACACTGAAGCTTTCTTT. Its translation is CASSLLPDTEAFF.

V is TRBV3-1 (or the pseudogene TRBV3-2) and J is TRBJ2-1; D is undetermined. The germline V gene has CDR1 LGHDT and CDR2 YNNKEL (reference sequence). The CDR3 runs 13 residues. V was trimmed by 4 bases and J by 5 bases, leaving 9 bases between them. The CDR3 DNA sequence: TGTGCCAGCAGCCTAATGGGGAACAATGAGCAGTTCTTC. This translates into CASSLMGNNEQFF.

The chain links TRBV19 to TRBJ2-3; tentative D call: TRBD2 (5 bases). CDR3 length: 13 amino acids. Germline lookup yields CDR1 LNHDA and CDR2 SQIVND (reference sequence). V shed 9 bases and J shed 1 base, with 11 bases lying between them. CDR3 sequence reads: CASSRRGTDTQYF. The DNA for the CDR3 is TGTGCCAGCTCTCGGCGGGGCACAGATACGCAGTATTTT.

The V and J genes are TRBV29-1 and TRBJ2-7; D may be TRBD1 or TRBD2 (6 bases each). The length of the CDR3 is 12 residues. Germline CDR1 and CDR2: SQVTM and ANQGSEA. V was trimmed by 7 bases and J by 4 bases, leaving 14 bases between them. The CDR3 DNA reads TGCAGCGGCGGGACACAACTTTACGAGCAGTACTTC. Protein sequence: CSGGTQLYEQYF.

The rearrangement links TRBV6-5 to TRBJ2-3, with D unclear. Trimming took 11 bases from V and 8 from J, leaving 17 bases between them. This CDR3 comprises 12 residues. Per germline, CDR1 MNHEY and CDR2 SVGAGI. The CDR3 nucleotides read TGTGCCTGCAACTCGAGGCTCAGTACGCAGTATTTT. Translating it yields CACNSRLSTQYF.

The CDR3 coding sequence is TGTGCCAGCAGTGAATGGCAAAGCTCCTACAATGAGCAGTTCTTC. It encodes CASSEWQSSYNEQFF. The V gene is TRBV2, the J gene TRBJ2-1; D not certain. The germline V and J ends were trimmed by 2 bases and 0 bases, with 8 bases remaining between them. CDR1 and CDR2 (germline): SNHLY, FYNNEI. CDR3 length equals 15 residues.

This clone appeared a few times. J is TRBJ2-2 and V is TRBV27, with 9 bases fitting TRBD1. The length of the CDR3 is 16 residues. V dropped 3 bases and J dropped 7; count of bases not matched to a gene: 9. Germline V lookup: CDR1 MNHEY, CDR2 SMNVEV (reference sequence). This CDR3 reads CASSFTGTGRGGELFF. DNA of the CDR3: TGTGCCAGCAGTTTCACCGGGACAGGGCGTGGCGGGGAGCTGTTTTTT.

This clone was picked up a small number of times. The genes are TRBV18 and TRBJ2-5; D call uncertain. V lost 5 bases, J lost 2 bases, and 15 bases lay in between. The CDR3 is made up of 15 amino acids. The germline V gene has CDR1 KGHSH and CDR2 LQKENI. As DNA, the CDR3 is TGTGCCAGCTCAAACGATGTAGGGCAGCAAGAGACCCAGTACTTC. It yields the protein CASSNDVGQQETQYF.

The V call is TRBV11-2, the J call TRBJ1-6; D call uncertain. Trimming removed 5 bases from V and 12 bases from J, with 20 bases in between. The V gene's germline CDR1 is SGHAT and CDR2 FQNNGV. The CDR3 runs 15 residues. The CDR3 sequence: CASSQSGRGFEPLHF. The CDR3 coding sequence is TGTGCCAGCAGCCAGAGCGGCCGGGGATTCGAACCCCTCCACTTT.

This clone appeared a few times. The chain joins TRBV30 to TRBJ1-5, with 8 bases matching TRBD1. The CDR3 covers 15 residues. Looked up from germline, CDR1 is GTSNPN and CDR2 is SVGIG (reference sequence). The V gene end was trimmed by 1 base and the J gene end by 3 bases; junction bases not matched to a gene: 5. CDR3 region: CAWSGHRGINQPQHF. The CDR3 DNA is TGTGCCTGGAGTGGACACAGGGGGATCAATCAGCCCCAGCATTTT.

This chain links TRBV7-8 with TRBJ1-1, with 7 bases aligning to TRBD1. CDR1 and CDR2 (germline): SGHVS, FQNEAQ. The V segment lost 5 bases and the J segment 3 bases; nucleotides outside the gene matches: 6. This CDR3 is built from 14 residues. The CDR3, as DNA: TGTGCCAGCAGCCCCCAGGGGGGTGACACTGAAGCTTTCTTT. It translates to CASSPQGGDTEAFF.

This clone was counted a few times. This chain joins TRBV2 and TRBJ1-3; maybe TRBD1 (6 bases). Germline CDR1 reads SNHLY; CDR2 reads FYNNEI. The V end lost 7 bases, the J end lost 2 bases, and 12 bases lay between the germline ends. The CDR3 has 14 amino acids. The CDR3 sequence: CASTRTATGNTIYF. CDR3 coding DNA: TGTGCCAGCACTAGGACAGCCACTGGAAACACCATATATTTT.

The chain has TRBV4-1 and TRBJ2-7; D might be TRBD1 (6 bases). Germline CDR1 MGHRA, CDR2 YSYEKL. V lost 1 base and J lost 1, with 14 bases in between. CDR3 length: 16 amino acids. The CDR3, as DNA: TGCGCCAGCAGCCAAGTGCAGGGGCCCTATTCCTACGAGCAGTACTTC. This gives the protein CASSQVQGPYSYEQYF.

The V call is TRBV30, the J call TRBJ1-5, with TRBD1 matching 10 bases. Germline V gene sequence: CDR1 GTSNPN, CDR2 SVGIG (reference sequence). The CDR3 sequence is 13 residues long. Trimming took 5 bases from V and 4 from J; bases not matched to a gene: 2. CDR3 in DNA: TGTGCCTGGGGACAGGGGGTAAATCAGCCCCAGCATTTT. Protein sequence: CAWGQGVNQPQHF.

The chain has TRBV5-8 and TRBJ1-2, with TRBD1 as a possible D gene (5 bases). V was cut by 7 bases and J by 7 bases, with 20 bases left in between. Looked up from germline, CDR1 is SGHTS and CDR2 is YDEGEE. This CDR3 comprises 14 residues. The CDR3 loop reads CASAGDGGDPGYTF. CDR3 coding DNA: TGTGCCAGCGCGGGGGACGGTGGGGATCCTGGCTACACCTTC.

V and J are TRBV27 and TRBJ1-6; 10 bases map to TRBD1. Germline V lookup: CDR1 MNHEY, CDR2 SMNVEV (reference sequence). The V segment lost 5 bases and the J segment 6 bases; nucleotides outside the gene matches: 4. The CDR3 is made up of 15 amino acids. CDR3 protein: CASSRGDRGNSPLHF. The CDR3 nucleotides are TGTGCCAGCAGTAGGGGGGACAGGGGTAATTCACCCCTCCACTTT.

The chain has TRBV9 and TRBJ1-6; maybe TRBD1 (5 bases). The CDR3 totals 18 residues. In germline, CDR1 is SGDLS, CDR2 YYNGEE. V lost 0 bases to trimming and J lost 9 bases, with 22 bases between them. The CDR3 coding sequence is TGTGCCAGCAGCGTAGTCCCAACGTTCAACAGGAGGAGTTCACCCCTCCACTTT. This encodes CASSVVPTFNRRSSPLHF.

The rearrangement links TRBV7-3 to TRBJ2-3; D is uncertain. CDR1 and CDR2 from the germline V gene are SGHTA and FQGTGA. The germline V and J ends were trimmed by 5 bases and 1 base, with 16 bases remaining between them. This CDR3 region has 16 residues. Here the CDR3 reads CASSRNGASRTDTQYF. In DNA, the CDR3 is TGTGCCAGCAGCCGAAACGGAGCGAGTCGCACAGATACGCAGTATTTT.